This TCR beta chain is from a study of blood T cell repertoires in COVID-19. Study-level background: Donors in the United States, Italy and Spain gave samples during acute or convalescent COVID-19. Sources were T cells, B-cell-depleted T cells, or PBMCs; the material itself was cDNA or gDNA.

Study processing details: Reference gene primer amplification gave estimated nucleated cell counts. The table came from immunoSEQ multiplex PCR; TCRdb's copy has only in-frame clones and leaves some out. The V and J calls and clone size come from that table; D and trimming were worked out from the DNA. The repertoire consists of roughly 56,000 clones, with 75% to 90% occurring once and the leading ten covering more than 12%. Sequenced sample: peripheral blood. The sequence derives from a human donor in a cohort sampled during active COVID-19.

The CDR3 coding sequence is TGTGCCAGCCAGAGCATAACAGGGGATAACGAGCAGTTCTTC. Amino acid sequence: CASQSITGDNEQFF. The chain uses TRBV18 and TRBJ2-1, with 7 bases matching TRBD1. The CDR3 has 14 amino acids. The V gene end was trimmed by 8 bases and the J gene end by 10 bases; junction bases not matched to a gene: 14. Germline V gene sequence: CDR1 KGHSH, CDR2 LQKENI.